These 23 T cell receptor beta chains were sequenced from one sample in a study of radiation and T cells in renal cell carcinoma. Regarding time point: baseline pretreatment blood. Described treatment: 15 Gy SBRT to primary tumor, nephrectomy 4 weeks later. Measured with immunoSEQ multiplex PCR; TCRdb has only the in-frame clones, and not every one. Counted here are over 120,000 clones, 88% occurring once; the ten biggest clones make up approximately 12%. Sequenced here: blood, sampled from a patient whose treatment included radiotherapy and nephrectomy. The receptors stem from a woman aged 45-60 years with renal cell carcinoma.

The rearrangement links TRBV15 to TRBJ2-5; 11 nucleotides agree with TRBD2. CDR1 and CDR2 from the germline V gene are LNHNV and YYDKDF (reference sequence). This CDR3 is 17 amino acids long. V lost 1 base and J lost 2; bases outside the gene matches: 6. DNA of the CDR3: TGTGCCACCAGCAGAGGTGGGACTAGCGGCTGGCAAGAGACCCAGTACTTC. It codes for CATSRGGTSGWQETQYF.

The chain is built from TRBV25-1 and TRBJ2-1, with TRBD1 identical over 9 bases. This CDR3 has 14 amino acids. V dropped 6 bases and J dropped 6; count of bases not matched to a gene: 6. Germline assignment: CDR1 MGHDK and CDR2 SYGVNS. CDR3 coding DNA: TGTGCCAGCAGAGGACAGGGGAAGACCAATGAGCAGTTCTTC. Encoded protein: CASRGQGKTNEQFF.

The rearrangement joins TRBV5-4 to TRBJ2-1; 7 bases are a match to TRBD2. The germline V gene has CDR1 SGHNT and CDR2 YYREEE (reference sequence). Losses at the gene ends were 3 bases for V and 10 bases for J; bases not matched to a gene: 13. CDR3 size: 15 residues. DNA for the CDR3: TGTGCCAGCAGCTCCGTCGGGACTACCTGGATAGAGCAGTTCTTC. Residues: CASSSVGTTWIEQFF.

The chain couples TRBV5-1 to TRBJ1-1; D might be TRBD1 (6 bases). V was cut by 5 bases and J by 1 base, with 18 bases left in between. CDR1 and CDR2 (germline): SGHRS, YFSETQ. CDR3 size: 16 residues. The DNA for the CDR3 is TGCGCCAGCAGAGGGGGGGCTCTCCAGAGGAACACTGAAGCTTTCTTT. It is translated as CASRGGALQRNTEAFF. The entire variable domain, with the rest obtained from reference TRBV5-1 and TRBJ1-1, is as follows: KAGVTQTPRYLIKTRGQQVTLSCSPISGHRSVSWYQQTPGQGLQFLFEYFSETQRNKGNFPGRFSGRQFSNSRSEMNVSTLELGDSALYLCASRGGALQRNTEAFFGQGTRLTVV.

This clone was recorded once. The chain uses TRBV11-2 and TRBJ2-7, with D possibly TRBD1 on 5 matching bases. V lost 6 bases and J 2 bases, leaving 17 bases between the germline ends. Per the germline V gene, CDR1 is SGHAT and CDR2 is FQNNGV. This CDR3 comprises 15 residues. The CDR3 is CASRTPGIGTYEQYF. As DNA, the CDR3 is TGTGCCAGCAGAACCCCAGGGATTGGGACCTACGAGCAGTACTTC.

J is TRBJ2-1 and V is TRBV5-1, with a possible D match to TRBD1 (7 bases). The length of the CDR3 is 16 residues. The V end lost 0 bases, the J end lost 1 base, and 11 bases lay between the germline ends. The germline gives CDR1 SGHRS, CDR2 YFSETQ. In nucleotides, the CDR3 is TGCGCCAGCAGCTTGGCCGGGGGACAGTCCTACAATGAGCAGTTCTTC. Translated, it gives CASSLAGGQSYNEQFF.

J is TRBJ2-7 and V is TRBV18; TRBD1 matches 8 bases. Looked up from germline, CDR1 is KGHSH and CDR2 is LQKENI. There are 13 residues in the CDR3. V lost 6 bases, J lost 3 bases, and 4 bases stayed unmatched. The CDR3 here is CASSLGQGYEQYF. The CDR3 nucleotides are TGTGCCAGCTCCCTCGGACAGGGCTACGAGCAGTACTTC.

This rearrangement joins TRBV7-8 to TRBJ2-3, with 9 bases aligning to TRBD1. V gave up 0 bases and J gave up 4 bases; unmatched junction bases: 5. Germline CDR1 SGHVS, CDR2 FQNEAQ. CDR3 length: 16 residues. CDR3 nucleotide sequence: TGTGCCAGCAGCTTAGCGCCTGGACAGGGGCCAGATACGCAGTATTTT. This codes for CASSLAPGQGPDTQYF. The complete variable domain, with remaining parts taken from reference TRBV7-8 and TRBJ2-3, reads GAGVSQSPRYKVAKRGQDVALRCDPISGHVSLFWYQQALGQGPEFLTYFQNEAQLDKSGLPSDRFFAERPEGSVSTLKIQRTQQEDSAVYLCASSLAPGQGPDTQYFGPGTRLTVL.

CDR3: CASAMGSMNTEAFF. For the CDR3, the DNA is TGTGCCAGCGCCATGGGAAGTATGAACACTGAAGCTTTCTTT. The chain couples TRBV6-1 to TRBJ1-1, with no clear D. There are 14 residues in the CDR3. In germline, CDR1 is MNHNS, CDR2 SASEGT. The ends were cut back, 8 bases at V and 0 bases at J, with 13 bases in the middle.

The rearrangement uses TRBV30 and TRBJ2-5; the D gene is possibly TRBD2 (5 bases). The V and J ends lost 0 bases and 5 bases respectively, with 7 bases between them. The CDR3 runs to 12 residues. Germline V gene data show CDR1 as GTSNPN and CDR2 as SVGIG (reference sequence). The CDR3: CAWSVTGETQYF. The CDR3 DNA follows: TGTGCCTGGAGTGTAACGGGGGAGACCCAGTACTTC.

This clone showed up just a few times. The chain employs TRBV12-5 and TRBJ1-5, with D perhaps TRBD1 (5 bases). The CDR3 contains 15 residues. Trimming shortened V by 7 bases and J by 1 base, and 14 bases separated the two germline ends. The germline CDR1 and CDR2 sequences are LGHNT and FRNRAP. The CDR3, as DNA: TGTGCTAGTGCCTCGGGGGAGGTGAGCAATCAGCCCCAGCATTTT. It encodes CASASGEVSNQPQHF.

This clone was found once. Other nucleotide sequences from this sample produce the same CDR3. The gene calls are TRBV11-3 and TRBJ2-7, with no clear D. Germline V gene lookup returns CDR1 SGHNT and CDR2 YENEEA. This CDR3 is built from 13 residues. V lost 3 bases, J lost 0 bases, and 6 bases lay in between. The DNA for the CDR3 is TGTGCCAGCAGCTTCGGCAGCTCCTACGAGCAGTACTTC. Translating gives CASSFGSSYEQYF.

This clone was detected only once. J is TRBJ1-5 and V is TRBV29-1; maybe TRBD1 (5 bases). Germline V gene lookup returns CDR1 SQVTM and CDR2 ANQGSEA. Trimming took 4 bases from V and 5 from J, leaving 12 bases between them. The CDR3 is made up of 13 amino acids. DNA of the CDR3: TGCAGCGTTGGAATAGGCAGGGATCAGCCCCAGCATTTT. This codes for CSVGIGRDQPQHF.

The count of this clone is one. The chain combines TRBV4-2 with TRBJ1-2; 8 nucleotides agree with TRBD1. With 0 bases clipped from V and 8 bases from J, the junction kept 8 bases outside the gene matches. Germline values: CDR1 LGHNA, CDR2 YNFKEQ. The CDR3 loop spans 15 amino acids. CDR3 region: CASSQDPMQGAGYTF. The CDR3 nucleotides read TGTGCCAGCAGCCAAGATCCCATGCAGGGGGCGGGCTACACCTTC.

The rearrangement links TRBV6-1 to TRBJ1-4, with 8 bases that match TRBD1. The CDR3 spans 15 residues. CDR1 and CDR2 from the germline V gene are MNHNS and SASEGT. V dropped 6 bases and J dropped 8; count of bases not matched to a gene: 11. CDR3 sequence reads: CASRPEQGVGEKLFF. In DNA, the CDR3 is TGTGCCAGCAGACCGGAACAGGGGGTAGGGGAAAAACTGTTTTTT.

V and J are TRBV19 and TRBJ2-7, with TRBD2 matching over 11 bases. The CDR3 consists of 15 residues. CDR1 and CDR2 from the germline V gene are LNHDA and SQIVND (reference sequence). The ends lost 3 bases at V and 4 bases at J; junction bases unmatched: 5. This CDR3 reads CASSIARLAGYEQYF. CDR3 DNA sequence: TGTGCCAGTAGTATTGCGAGACTAGCGGGATACGAGCAGTACTTC.

This clone was found a few times. The chain uses TRBV18 and TRBJ1-2, with 10 bases aligning to TRBD1. The CDR3 contains 14 residues. Germline V lookup: CDR1 KGHSH, CDR2 LQKENI. With 3 bases clipped from V and 6 bases from J, the junction kept 4 bases outside the gene matches. The CDR3 region is CASSPRDRGHGYTF. The CDR3 coding sequence is TGTGCCAGCTCACCCCGGGACAGGGGTCATGGCTACACCTTC.

This chain connects TRBV7-3 to TRBJ2-5, with D perhaps TRBD2 (6 bases). Germline values: CDR1 SGHTA, CDR2 FQGTGA. The CDR3 covers 15 residues. V shed 5 bases and J shed 5 bases, with 18 bases lying between them. The CDR3 DNA sequence: TGTGCCAGCAGCCCTGGCGGGGCAGGGCTGGAGACCCAGTACTTC. Translated, it gives CASSPGGAGLETQYF.

This clone appeared a few times. The chain uses TRBV4-3 and TRBJ1-4, with D unclear. CDR1 LGHNA and CDR2 YSLEER come from the germline V gene. The CDR3 consists of 15 residues. The germline V and J ends were trimmed by 0 bases and 11 bases, with 16 bases remaining between them. CDR3 coding DNA: TGCGCCAGCAGCCAAGATAGGTCCGGTCAGCGGAAACTGTTTTTT. Protein: CASSQDRSGQRKLFF.

The V gene is TRBV6-5, the J gene TRBJ1-2, with a possible D match to TRBD1 (5 bases). The CDR3 is made up of 14 amino acids. Germline V gene lookup returns CDR1 MNHEY and CDR2 SVGAGI. Trimming stripped 3 bases from V and 7 bases from J, with 15 bases between. CDR3 region: CASSYSREWGGYTF. CDR3 bases: TGTGCCAGCAGTTATTCCAGGGAGTGGGGTGGCTACACCTTC.

This clone was counted a single time. J is TRBJ1-5 and V is TRBV6-1; D is possibly TRBD1 (6 bases). This CDR3 spans 14 amino acids. The V end was cut by 2 bases, the J end by 5 bases, with 10 bases between. Germline loops: CDR1 MNHNS, CDR2 SASEGT. CDR3 nucleotide sequence: TGTGCCAGCAGTGAATTAAAGGGGGATCAGCCCCAGCATTTT. This codes for CASSELKGDQPQHF.

The V gene is TRBV20-1, the J gene TRBJ1-3, with D uncertain. CDR1 is DFQATT, CDR2 SNEGSKA, per germline (reference sequence). V shed 5 bases and J shed 5 bases, with 7 bases lying between them. The CDR3 has 11 amino acids. The CDR3 here is CSAYIRNTIYF. DNA for the CDR3: TGCAGTGCTTATATCCGAAACACCATATATTTT.

A single count supports this clone. The rearrangement uses TRBV5-1 and TRBJ1-6; TRBD1 might be the D (5 bases). Germline lookup yields CDR1 SGHRS and CDR2 YFSETQ. The CDR3 has 15 residues. The ends were cut back, 0 bases at V and 5 bases at J, with 9 bases in the middle. This CDR3 reads CASSLEFRDNSPLHF. The DNA of the CDR3 is TGCGCCAGCAGCTTGGAGTTCAGGGATAATTCACCCCTCCACTTT.